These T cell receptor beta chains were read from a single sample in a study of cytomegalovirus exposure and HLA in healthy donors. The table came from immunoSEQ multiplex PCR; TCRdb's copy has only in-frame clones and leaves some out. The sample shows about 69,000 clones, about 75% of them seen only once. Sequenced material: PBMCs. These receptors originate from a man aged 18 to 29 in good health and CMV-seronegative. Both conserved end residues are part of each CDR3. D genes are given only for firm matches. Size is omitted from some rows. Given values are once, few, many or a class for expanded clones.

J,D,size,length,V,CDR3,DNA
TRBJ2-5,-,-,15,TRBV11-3,CASSLGPGEQETQYF,TGTGCCAGCAGCTTAGGTCCAGGGGAACAAGAGACCCAGTACTTC
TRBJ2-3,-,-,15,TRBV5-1,CASSLEAGFTDTQYF,TGCGCCAGCAGCTTGGAAGCAGGTTTCACAGATACGCAGTATTTT
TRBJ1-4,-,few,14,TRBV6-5,CASSSAGADEKLFF,TGTGCCAGCAGTTCCGCTGGAGCGGATGAAAAACTGTTTTTT
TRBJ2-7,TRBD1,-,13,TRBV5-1,CASSPGTVYEQYF,TGCGCCAGCAGCCCCGGGACAGTCTACGAGCAGTACTTC
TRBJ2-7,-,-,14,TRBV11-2,CASSIGGRPYEQYF,TGTGCCAGTTCCATAGGGGGTAGACCCTACGAGCAGTACTTC
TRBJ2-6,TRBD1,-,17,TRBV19,CASSSGTVFSEANVLTF,TGTGCCAGTAGTTCCGGGACAGTCTTCTCGGAGGCCAACGTCCTGACTTTC
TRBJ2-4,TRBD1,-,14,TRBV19,CASSMGQGENIQYF,TGTGCCAGTAGTATGGGGCAGGGGGAAAACATTCAGTACTTC
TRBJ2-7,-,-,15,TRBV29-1,CSVENRERRSYEQYF,TGCAGCGTTGAAAATCGGGAGAGGAGATCCTACGAGCAGTACTTC
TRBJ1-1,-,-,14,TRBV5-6,CASSLGGGRTEAFF,TGTGCCAGCAGCTTGGGGGGGGGCCGAACTGAAGCTTTCTTT
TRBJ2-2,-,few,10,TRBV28,CASFGGELFF,TGTGCCAGCTTCGGCGGGGAGCTGTTTTTT
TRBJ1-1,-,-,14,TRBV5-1,CASSFGPVNTEAFF,TGCGCCAGCAGTTTTGGGCCGGTGAACACTGAAGCTTTCTTT
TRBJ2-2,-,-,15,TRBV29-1,CSVLIASGVGGELFF,TGCAGCGTTTTAATCGCGTCAGGGGTAGGCGGGGAGCTGTTTTTT
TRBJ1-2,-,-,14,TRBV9,CASSVGLGNYGYTF,TGTGCCAGCAGCGTAGGACTCGGGAACTATGGCTACACCTTC
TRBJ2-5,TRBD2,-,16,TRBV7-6,CASSLRLAGIQETQYF,TGTGCCAGCAGCTTACGGCTAGCGGGCATCCAGGAGACCCAGTACTTC
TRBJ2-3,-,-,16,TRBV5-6,CASSQLAGANTDTQYF,TGTGCCAGCAGCCAACTAGCCGGGGCTAACACAGATACGCAGTATTTT
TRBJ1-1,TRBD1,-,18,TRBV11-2,CASSLFLRGPGVNTEAFF,TGTGCCAGCAGCTTATTTCTGAGGGGGCCGGGGGTGAACACTGAAGCTTTCTTT
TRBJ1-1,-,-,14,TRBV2,CASSGDRRITEAFF,TGTGCCAGCAGTGGAGACAGACGGATCACTGAAGCTTTCTTT